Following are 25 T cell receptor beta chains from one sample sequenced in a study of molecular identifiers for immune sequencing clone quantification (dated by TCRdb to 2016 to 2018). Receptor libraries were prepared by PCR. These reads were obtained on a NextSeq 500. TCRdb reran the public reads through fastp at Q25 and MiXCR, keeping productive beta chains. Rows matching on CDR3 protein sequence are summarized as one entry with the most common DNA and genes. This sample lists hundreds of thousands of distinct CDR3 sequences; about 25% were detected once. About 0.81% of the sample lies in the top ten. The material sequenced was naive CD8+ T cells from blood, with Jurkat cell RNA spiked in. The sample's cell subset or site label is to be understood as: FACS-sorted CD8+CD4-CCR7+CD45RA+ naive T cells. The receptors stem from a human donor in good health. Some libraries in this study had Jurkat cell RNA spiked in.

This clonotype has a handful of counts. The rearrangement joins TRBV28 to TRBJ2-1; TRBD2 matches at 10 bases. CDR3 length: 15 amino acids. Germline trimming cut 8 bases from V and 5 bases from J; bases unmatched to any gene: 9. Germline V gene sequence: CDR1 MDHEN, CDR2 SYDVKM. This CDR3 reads CASYNLAGADNEQFF. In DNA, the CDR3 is TGTGCCAGCTATAACCTAGCGGGAGCAGACAATGAGCAGTTCTTC.

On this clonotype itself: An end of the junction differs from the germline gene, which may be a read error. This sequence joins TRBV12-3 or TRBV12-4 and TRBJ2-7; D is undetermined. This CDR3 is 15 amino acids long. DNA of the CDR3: TGTGCCAGCGGTTTAGGCCTAGTAGGGTTCTACGAGCAGTACTTC. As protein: CASGLGLVGFYEQYF.

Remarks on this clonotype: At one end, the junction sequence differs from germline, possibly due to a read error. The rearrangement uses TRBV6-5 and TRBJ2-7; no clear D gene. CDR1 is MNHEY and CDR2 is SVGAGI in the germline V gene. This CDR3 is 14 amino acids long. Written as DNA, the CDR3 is TGTGCCAGCAAACCCTCGTCGGGTCCCTACGCGCAGTACTTC. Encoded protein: CASKPSSGPYAQYF.

In nucleotides, the CDR3 is TGTGCCAGCAACTTGGAGGCCTTCTACGAGCAGTACTTC. It yields the protein CASNLEAFYEQYF. V usage is TRBV7-9 and J usage is TRBJ2-7; maybe TRBD2 (5 bases). The germline V gene has CDR1 SEHNR and CDR2 FQNEAQ (reference sequence). V lost 7 bases to trimming and J lost 3 bases, with 13 bases between them. This CDR3 is 13 amino acids long.

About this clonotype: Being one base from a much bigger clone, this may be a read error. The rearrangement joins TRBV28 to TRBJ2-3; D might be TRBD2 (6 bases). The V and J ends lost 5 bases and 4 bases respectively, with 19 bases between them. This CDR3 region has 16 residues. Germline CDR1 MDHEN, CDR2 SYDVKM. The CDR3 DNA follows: TGTGCCAGCAGTGGGGGACGGGAGATTGGGGCAGATACGCAGTATTTT. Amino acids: CASSGGREIGADTQYF.

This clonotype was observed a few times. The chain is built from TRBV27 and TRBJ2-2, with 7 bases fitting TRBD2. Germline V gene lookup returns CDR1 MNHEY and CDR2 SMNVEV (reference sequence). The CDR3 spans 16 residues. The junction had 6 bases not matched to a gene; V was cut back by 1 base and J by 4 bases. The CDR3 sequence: CASSLWEGGTTGELFF. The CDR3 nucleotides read TGTGCCAGCAGTTTATGGGAGGGAGGAACCACCGGGGAGCTGTTTTTT.

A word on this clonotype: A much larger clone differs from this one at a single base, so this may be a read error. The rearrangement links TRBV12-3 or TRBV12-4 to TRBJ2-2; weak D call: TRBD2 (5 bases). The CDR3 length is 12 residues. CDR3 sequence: CASRPYTGEPFF. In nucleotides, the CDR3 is TGTGCCAGCAGACCCTACACCGGGGAGCCGTTTTTT.

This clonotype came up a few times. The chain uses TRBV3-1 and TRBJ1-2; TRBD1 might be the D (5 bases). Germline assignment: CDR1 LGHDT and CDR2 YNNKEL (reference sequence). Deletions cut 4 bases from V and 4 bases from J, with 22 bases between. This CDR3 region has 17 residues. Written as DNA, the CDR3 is TGTGCCAGCAGCCCCACCCCCGGGACGGATTTTTCCTATGGCTACACCTTC. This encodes CASSPTPGTDFSYGYTF.

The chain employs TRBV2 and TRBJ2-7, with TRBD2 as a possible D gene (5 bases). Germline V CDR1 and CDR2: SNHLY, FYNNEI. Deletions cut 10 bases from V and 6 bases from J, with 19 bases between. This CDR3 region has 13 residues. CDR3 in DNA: TGTGCCACCCTACAAAACACAGAGGGCGAGCAGTACTTC. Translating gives CATLQNTEGEQYF.

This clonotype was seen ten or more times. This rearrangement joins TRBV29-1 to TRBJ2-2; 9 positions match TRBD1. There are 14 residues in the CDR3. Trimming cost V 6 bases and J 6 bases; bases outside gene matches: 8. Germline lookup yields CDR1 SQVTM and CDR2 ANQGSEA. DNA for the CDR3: TGCAGCGTAGCCGGGACAGGGAGTCCCGGGGAGCTGTTTTTT. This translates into CSVAGTGSPGELFF.

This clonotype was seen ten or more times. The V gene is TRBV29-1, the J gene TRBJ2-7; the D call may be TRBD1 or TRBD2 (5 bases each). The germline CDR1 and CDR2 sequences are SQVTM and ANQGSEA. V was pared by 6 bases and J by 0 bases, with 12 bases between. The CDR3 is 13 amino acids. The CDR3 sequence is CSVRDQISYEQYF. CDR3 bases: TGCAGCGTACGGGACCAAATCTCCTACGAGCAGTACTTC.

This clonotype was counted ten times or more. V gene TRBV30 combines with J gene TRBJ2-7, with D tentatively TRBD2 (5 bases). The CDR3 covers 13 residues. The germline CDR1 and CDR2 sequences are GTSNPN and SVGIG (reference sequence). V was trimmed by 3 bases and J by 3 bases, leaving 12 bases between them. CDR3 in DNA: TGTGCCTGGAGCGCGGACGGAGGCTACGAGCAGTACTTC. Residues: CAWSADGGYEQYF.

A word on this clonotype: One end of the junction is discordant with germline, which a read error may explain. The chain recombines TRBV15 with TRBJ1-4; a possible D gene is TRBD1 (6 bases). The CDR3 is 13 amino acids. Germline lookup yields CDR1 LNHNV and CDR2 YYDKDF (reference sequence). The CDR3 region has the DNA TGTGCCACGAAGGGGGATTTCGAGGAAAAACTGTATTTT. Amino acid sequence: CATKGDFEEKLYF.

CDR3 sequence (DNA): TGTGCCAGTAGTATGTTGTCTAGCGGGGGGGCCTACAATGAGCAGTTCTTC. It specifies CASSMLSSGGAYNEQFF. The chain has TRBV19 and TRBJ2-1; 12 bases match TRBD2. V trimming: 3 bases; J trimming: 2 bases; junction bases outside the gene matches: 5. The length of the CDR3 is 17 residues. CDR1 is LNHDA, CDR2 SQIVND, per germline (reference sequence). Variable domain in full (rest from reference TRBV19 and TRBJ2-1): DGGITQSPKYLFRKEGQNVTLSCEQNLNHDAMYWYRQDPGQGLRLIYYSQIVNDFQKGDIAEGYSVSREKKESFPLTVTSAQKNPTAFYLCASSMLSSGGAYNEQFFGPGTRLTVL.

CDR3 nucleotide sequence: TGCGCCAGCAGCCCCTCGGTTGAGAGCTCCTATAATTCACCCCTCCACTTT. It codes for CASSPSVESSYNSPLHF. The rearrangement uses TRBV4-3 and TRBJ1-6; D is unresolved. Germline-derived CDR1 and CDR2 are LGHNA and YSLEER. The CDR3 consists of 17 residues. The V and J ends lost 4 bases and 0 bases respectively, with 13 bases between them.

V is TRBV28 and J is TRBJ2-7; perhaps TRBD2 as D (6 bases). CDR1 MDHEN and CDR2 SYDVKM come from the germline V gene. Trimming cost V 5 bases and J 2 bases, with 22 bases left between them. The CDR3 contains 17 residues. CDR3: CASSPSRIGRPPYEQYF. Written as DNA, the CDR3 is TGTGCCAGCAGTCCCTCCCGGATCGGGAGACCCCCCTACGAGCAGTACTTC.

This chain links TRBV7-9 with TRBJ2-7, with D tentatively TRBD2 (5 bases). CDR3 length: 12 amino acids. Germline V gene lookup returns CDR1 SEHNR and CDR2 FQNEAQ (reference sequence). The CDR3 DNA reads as TGTGCAAGCGGCGTCGGAGTTTCCGAGCAGTACTTC. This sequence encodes CASGVGVSEQYF.

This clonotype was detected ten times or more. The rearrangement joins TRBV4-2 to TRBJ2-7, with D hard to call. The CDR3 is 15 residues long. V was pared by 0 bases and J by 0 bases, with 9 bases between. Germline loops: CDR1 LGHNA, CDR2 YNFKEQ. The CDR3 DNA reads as TGTGCCAGCAGCCAAGATCCGGCAGGCTCCTACGAGCAGTACTTC. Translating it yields CASSQDPAGSYEQYF.

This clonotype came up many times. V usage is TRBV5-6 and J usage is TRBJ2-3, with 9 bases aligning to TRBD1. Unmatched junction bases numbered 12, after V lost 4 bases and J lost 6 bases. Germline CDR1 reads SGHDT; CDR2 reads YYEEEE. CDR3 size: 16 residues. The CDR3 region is CASSDHRGHLSDTQYF. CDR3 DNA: TGTGCCAGCAGCGATCACAGGGGGCATCTTTCGGATACGCAGTATTTT.

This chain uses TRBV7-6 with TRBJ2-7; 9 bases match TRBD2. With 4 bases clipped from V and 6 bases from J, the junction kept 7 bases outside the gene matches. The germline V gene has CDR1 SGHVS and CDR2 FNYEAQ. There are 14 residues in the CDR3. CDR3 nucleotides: TGTGCCAGCAGCTATAATAGCGGGAGTGGCGAGCAGTACTTC. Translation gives CASSYNSGSGEQYF.

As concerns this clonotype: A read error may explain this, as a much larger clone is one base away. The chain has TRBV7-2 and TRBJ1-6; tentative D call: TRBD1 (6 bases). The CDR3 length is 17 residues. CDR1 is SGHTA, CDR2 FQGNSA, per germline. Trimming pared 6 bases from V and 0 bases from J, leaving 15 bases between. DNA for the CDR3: TGTGCCAGCAGTCTTCGACAGGAGGACTCCTATAATTCACCCCTCCACTTT. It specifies CASSLRQEDSYNSPLHF.

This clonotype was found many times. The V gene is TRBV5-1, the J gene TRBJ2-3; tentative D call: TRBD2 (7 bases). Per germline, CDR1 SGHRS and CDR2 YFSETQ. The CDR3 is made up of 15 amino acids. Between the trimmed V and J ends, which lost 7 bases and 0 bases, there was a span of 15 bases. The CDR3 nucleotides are TGCGCCAGCTCGTACGGGGGGCAGAGCACAGATACGCAGTATTTT. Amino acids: CASSYGGQSTDTQYF.

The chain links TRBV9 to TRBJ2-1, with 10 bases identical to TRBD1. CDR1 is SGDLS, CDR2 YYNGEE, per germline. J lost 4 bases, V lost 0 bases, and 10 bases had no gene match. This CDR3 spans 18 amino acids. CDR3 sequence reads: CASSVAIPTGGRYNEQFF. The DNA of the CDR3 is TGTGCCAGCAGCGTAGCAATACCGACAGGGGGCAGATACAATGAGCAGTTCTTC.

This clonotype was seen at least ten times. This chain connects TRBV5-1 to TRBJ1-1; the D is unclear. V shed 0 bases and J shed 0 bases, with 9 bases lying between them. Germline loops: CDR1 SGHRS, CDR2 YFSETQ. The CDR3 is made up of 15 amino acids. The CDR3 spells CASSLGSGMNTEAFF. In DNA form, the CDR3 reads TGCGCCAGCAGCTTGGGGTCGGGGATGAACACTGAAGCTTTCTTT.

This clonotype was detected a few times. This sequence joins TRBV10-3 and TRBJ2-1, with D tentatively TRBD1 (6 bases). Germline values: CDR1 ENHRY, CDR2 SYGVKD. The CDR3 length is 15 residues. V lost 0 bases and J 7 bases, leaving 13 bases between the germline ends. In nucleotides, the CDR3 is TGTGCCATCAGTGAGTCCTCAGGGGCGGTGAATGAGCAGTTCTTC. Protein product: CAISESSGAVNEQFF.